This entry lists 4 T cell receptor beta chains sequenced from one sample in a study of blood T cell repertoires in COVID-19. Method: immunoSEQ multiplex PCR; TCRdb's copy keeps in-frame clones and lacks some. The sample holds about 130,000 clones, around 88% seen once. The sample taken for sequencing was peripheral blood. All receptors derive from a man between 45 and 60 years old with acute or convalescent COVID-19.

V is TRBV10-3 and J is TRBJ2-3; 15 nucleotides match TRBD2. Trimming removed 2 bases from V and 3 bases from J; junction bases left unmatched: 12. Germline V gives CDR1 ENHRY, CDR2 SYGVKD. The CDR3 runs to 20 residues. This chain's CDR3 is CAISETLRTSGRAPTDTQYF. CDR3 sequence (DNA): TGTGCCATCAGTGAGACTCTGAGGACTAGCGGGAGGGCCCCGACAGATACGCAGTATTTT.

The CDR3 DNA follows: TGCGCCAGCAGCCCGCGTCTGGGACAGGTTCACTCTGGGGCCAACGTCCTGACTTTC. Its translation is CASSPRLGQVHSGANVLTF. The rearrangement joins TRBV4-1 to TRBJ2-6, with 8 bases fitting TRBD1. The CDR3 covers 19 residues. The J segment lost 0 bases and the V segment lost 4 bases, leaving 11 bases of the junction unmatched. CDR1 and CDR2 from the germline V gene are MGHRA and YSYEKL.

The V call is TRBV9, the J call TRBJ1-2; a weak D match, TRBD1 (6 bases). The CDR3 runs to 12 residues. Per the germline V gene, CDR1 is SGDLS and CDR2 is YYNGEE. V dropped 4 bases and J dropped 8 bases, with 12 bases sitting between them. The CDR3 loop reads CASSKQGSGYTF. CDR3 DNA: TGTGCCAGCAGCAAGCAGGGGAGCGGCTACACCTTC.

Here the CDR3 DNA reads TGTGCCAGCAGGAGGACAGGGGGCGATAAGGGCTACACCTTC. Translating it yields CASRRTGGDKGYTF. The chain has TRBV6-5 and TRBJ1-2, with 11 nucleotides matching TRBD1. The CDR3 totals 14 residues. Germline assignment: CDR1 MNHEY and CDR2 SVGAGI. The V gene end was trimmed by 6 bases and the J gene end by 8 bases; junction bases not matched to a gene: 8.